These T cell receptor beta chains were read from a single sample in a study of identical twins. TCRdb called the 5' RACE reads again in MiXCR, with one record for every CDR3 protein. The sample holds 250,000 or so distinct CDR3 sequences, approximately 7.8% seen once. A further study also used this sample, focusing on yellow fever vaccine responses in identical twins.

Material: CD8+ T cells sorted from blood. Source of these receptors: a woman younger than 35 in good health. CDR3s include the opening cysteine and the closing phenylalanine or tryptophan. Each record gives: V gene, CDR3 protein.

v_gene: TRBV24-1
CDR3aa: CATSERPPGRGTDTQYF

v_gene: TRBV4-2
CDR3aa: CASSQQFGGEREYTGELFF

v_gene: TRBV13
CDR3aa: CASSPRTDANYGYTF

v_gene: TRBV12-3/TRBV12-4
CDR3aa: CASSLGNQPQHF

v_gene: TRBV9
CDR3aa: CASSGPGGPGAEAFF

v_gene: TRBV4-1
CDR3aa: CASSQDRALQETQYF

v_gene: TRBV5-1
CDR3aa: CASSLSSRPTDTQYF

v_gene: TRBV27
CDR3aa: CASSFRPQLAGGNNEQFF

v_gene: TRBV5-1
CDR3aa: CASSLVLAGGGYDNEQFF

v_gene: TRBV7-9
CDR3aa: CASSLVGLHYNEQFF

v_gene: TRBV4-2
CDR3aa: CASSQAALQNNSPLHF

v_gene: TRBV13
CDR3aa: CASSPGPLRNNEQFF